Listed below are T cell receptor beta chains from one sample, sequenced in a study of T-cell memory formation after mild COVID-19. TCRdb independently ran MiXCR on the 5' RACE reads; one entry per CDR3 protein. The repertoire consists of 200,000 to 250,000 distinct CDR3 sequences, with roughly a tenth occurring once and the leading ten covering approximately 3%. The source material was PBMCs or a T cell subset sorted from them (not recorded which). These receptors all stem from a man between 18 and 35 years old who had mild COVID-19 (a few samples of this study predate the infection). Cell type and time point are not known. Both conserved end residues are part of each CDR3. The D gene is left open where the match is weak. For some rows the clone size is stated as once, few or many, or as a class when expanded; others skip it.

v_call: TRBV10-2
clone_size: few
d_call: -
j_call: TRBJ2-2
cdr3_nt: TGCGCCAGCGGACTACAGGGGCCGCTGTTTTTT
cdr3_aa: CASGLQGPLFF

v_call: TRBV20-1
clone_size: -
d_call: -
j_call: TRBJ2-5
cdr3_nt: TGCAGTGCTAGGTACAGCTCTGAGACCCAGTACTTC
cdr3_aa: CSARYSSETQYF

v_call: TRBV5-1
clone_size: few
d_call: TRBD1
j_call: TRBJ2-1
cdr3_nt: TGCGCCAGCAGCTACGGACAGGGCTTAGGCGGTAGGCAGTTCTTC
cdr3_aa: CASSYGQGLGGRQFF

v_call: TRBV7-2
clone_size: few
d_call: -
j_call: TRBJ1-2
cdr3_nt: TGTGCCAGCAGCTTAGGTTTGGCGGGGGATGGCTACACCTTC
cdr3_aa: CASSLGLAGDGYTF

v_call: TRBV5-1
clone_size: -
d_call: -
j_call: TRBJ2-6
cdr3_nt: TGCGCCACCCAAACATTCCCTGGGGCCAACGTCCTGACTTTC
cdr3_aa: CATQTFPGANVLTF

v_call: TRBV7-6
clone_size: -
d_call: TRBD2
j_call: TRBJ2-6
cdr3_nt: TGTGCCAGCAGCTTGTTAGCGGGGGGGCCCGGGGCCAACGTCCTGACTTTC
cdr3_aa: CASSLLAGGPGANVLTF

v_call: TRBV6-1
clone_size: few
d_call: -
j_call: TRBJ1-1
cdr3_nt: TGTGCCAGCAGAACGGCGGGGAACACTGAAGCTTTCTTT
cdr3_aa: CASRTAGNTEAFF

v_call: TRBV7-9
clone_size: -
d_call: -
j_call: TRBJ2-5
cdr3_nt: TGTGCCAGCAGCTTTACAGCACTCAGCCGGGGGGCTAACTTC
cdr3_aa: CASSFTALSRGANF

v_call: TRBV6-5
clone_size: -
d_call: -
j_call: TRBJ2-3
cdr3_nt: TGTGCCAGCAGTCCCTTGTTCACAAGCACAGATACGCAGTATTTT
cdr3_aa: CASSPLFTSTDTQYF

v_call: TRBV10-3
clone_size: -
d_call: -
j_call: TRBJ2-2
cdr3_nt: TGTGCCATCGGAACAATAACCGGGGAGCTGTTTTTT
cdr3_aa: CAIGTITGELFF

v_call: TRBV20-1
clone_size: -
d_call: TRBD2
j_call: TRBJ2-3
cdr3_nt: TGCAGTGTTAGCGGGGGGGCGGCTCGAACAGATACGCAGTATTTT
cdr3_aa: CSVSGGAARTDTQYF

v_call: TRBV11-3
clone_size: -
d_call: -
j_call: TRBJ2-2
cdr3_nt: TGTGCCAGCAGCTTATCAGGACAGCTAAACACCGGGGAGCTGTTTTTT
cdr3_aa: CASSLSGQLNTGELFF

v_call: TRBV5-1
clone_size: few
d_call: TRBD2
j_call: TRBJ2-3
cdr3_nt: TGCGCCAGCAGCTTGCCTAGCGGGGAGAGCACAGATACGCAGTATTTT
cdr3_aa: CASSLPSGESTDTQYF

v_call: TRBV7-8
clone_size: many
d_call: TRBD1
j_call: TRBJ2-2
cdr3_nt: TGTGCCAGCAGATTAAGAACAGGCAGGGGGCTGCGTTTAGACACCGGGGAGCTGTTTTTT
cdr3_aa: CASRLRTGRGLRLDTGELFF

v_call: TRBV2
clone_size: few
d_call: TRBD1
j_call: TRBJ1-2
cdr3_nt: TGTGCCGGACTAGGGGGCTCGGGAAGAAAGAACTATGGCTACACCTTC
cdr3_aa: CAGLGGSGRKNYGYTF

v_call: TRBV5-1
clone_size: -
d_call: -
j_call: TRBJ2-1
cdr3_nt: TGCGCCAGCAGCATCGACACTAGGGTTGAGCAGTTCTTC
cdr3_aa: CASSIDTRVEQFF

v_call: TRBV4-3
clone_size: many
d_call: -
j_call: TRBJ1-2
cdr3_nt: TGCGCCAGCAGCCCGGTCGGAACCCCAAGCCATGGCTACACCTTC
cdr3_aa: CASSPVGTPSHGYTF

v_call: TRBV4-2
clone_size: few
d_call: -
j_call: TRBJ1-2
cdr3_nt: TGTGCCAGCAGCAACATTAGGGACGACTATGGCTACACCTTC
cdr3_aa: CASSNIRDDYGYTF

v_call: TRBV28
clone_size: few
d_call: -
j_call: TRBJ2-3
cdr3_nt: TGTGCCGCATACCGGGACAGCACAGATACGCAGTATTTT
cdr3_aa: CAAYRDSTDTQYF

v_call: TRBV10-1
clone_size: -
d_call: -
j_call: TRBJ2-7
cdr3_nt: TGCGCCAGCAGTGAGTCGATTGGGGGGACCCCTATTCGGCGGTACTTC
cdr3_aa: CASSESIGGTPIRRYF

v_call: TRBV20-1
clone_size: -
d_call: -
j_call: TRBJ2-3
cdr3_nt: TGCAGTGCTGGCCGGCGCGGTCGCACAGATACGCAGTATTTT
cdr3_aa: CSAGRRGRTDTQYF

v_call: TRBV27
clone_size: -
d_call: TRBD1
j_call: TRBJ1-5
cdr3_nt: TGTGCCAGCAGTCCCCTCTTGCGAATCGGCAGGGGGAATCAGCCCCAGCATTTT
cdr3_aa: CASSPLLRIGRGNQPQHF

v_call: TRBV21-1
clone_size: -
d_call: -
j_call: TRBJ1-1
cdr3_nt: TGTGCCAGCAGCAAAGGGGACACGAACACTGAAGCTTTCTTT
cdr3_aa: CASSKGDTNTEAFF

v_call: TRBV5-4
clone_size: -
d_call: -
j_call: TRBJ1-3
cdr3_nt: TGTGCCAGCAGCTTGGAACGGAGAAACACCATATATTTT
cdr3_aa: CASSLERRNTIYF

v_call: TRBV5-5
clone_size: few
d_call: -
j_call: TRBJ2-3
cdr3_nt: TGTGCCAGCAATTTACCCCTCGGCTCAGATACGCAGTATTTT
cdr3_aa: CASNLPLGSDTQYF